This T cell receptor beta chain was retrieved from a study of cytomegalovirus exposure and HLA in healthy donors. Primers included in the PCR were 60 Vbeta and 13 Jbeta primers. TCRdb's table, derived via immunoSEQ multiplex PCR, lists solely in-frame clones and lacks some. This table has some 77,000 clones, 60% to 85% appearing once. The CDR3 is 13 amino acids. The V gene lost 4 bases and the J gene lost 4 bases, with 11 bases spanning the gap. CDR1 and CDR2 from the germline V gene are SQVTM and ANQGSEA. The V and J genes are TRBV29-1 and TRBJ1-5, with no clear D. The receptor comes from a woman aged 40 to 55 in good health and CMV-seropositive. Sequencing was performed on PBMCs. The CDR3 DNA sequence: TGCAGCGTTGTTTGGGCAGTTAATCAGCCCCAGCATTTT. Protein sequence: CSVVWAVNQPQHF.